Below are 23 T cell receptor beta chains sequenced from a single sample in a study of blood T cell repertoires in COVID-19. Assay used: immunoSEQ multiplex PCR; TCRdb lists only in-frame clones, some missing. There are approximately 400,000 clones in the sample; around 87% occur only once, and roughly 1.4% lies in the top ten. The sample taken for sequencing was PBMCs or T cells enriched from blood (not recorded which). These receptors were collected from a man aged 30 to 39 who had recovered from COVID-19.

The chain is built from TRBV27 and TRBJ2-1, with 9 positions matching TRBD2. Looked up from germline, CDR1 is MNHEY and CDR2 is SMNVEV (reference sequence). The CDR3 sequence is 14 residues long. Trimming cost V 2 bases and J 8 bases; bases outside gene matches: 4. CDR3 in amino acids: CASSLRLAGYEQFF. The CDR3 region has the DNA TGTGCCAGCAGTTTACGTCTAGCGGGGTATGAGCAGTTCTTC.

As DNA, the CDR3 is TGTGCCAGCAGTGAGCGCGGACAGGGGGCCACCAAAAACATTCAGTACTTC. Translation: CASSERGQGATKNIQYF. The V and J genes are TRBV25-1 and TRBJ2-4; 11 positions match TRBD1. The V and J ends lost 3 bases and 2 bases, in that order; junction bases with no gene match: 6. The CDR3 has 17 residues. Germline loops: CDR1 MGHDK, CDR2 SYGVNS.

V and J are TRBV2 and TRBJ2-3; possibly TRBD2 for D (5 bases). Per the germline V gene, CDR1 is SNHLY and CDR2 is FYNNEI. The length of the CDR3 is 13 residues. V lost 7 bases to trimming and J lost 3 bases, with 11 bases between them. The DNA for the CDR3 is TGTGCCAGCACCGGCGGGTTGACAGATACGCAGTATTTT. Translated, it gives CASTGGLTDTQYF.

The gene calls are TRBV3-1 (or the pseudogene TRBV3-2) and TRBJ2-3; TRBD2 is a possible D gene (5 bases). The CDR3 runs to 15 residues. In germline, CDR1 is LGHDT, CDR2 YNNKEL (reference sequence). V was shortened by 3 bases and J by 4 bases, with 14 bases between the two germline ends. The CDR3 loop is CASSHRRGPADTQYF. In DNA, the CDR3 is TGTGCCAGCAGCCATCGCAGAGGGCCCGCAGATACGCAGTATTTT.

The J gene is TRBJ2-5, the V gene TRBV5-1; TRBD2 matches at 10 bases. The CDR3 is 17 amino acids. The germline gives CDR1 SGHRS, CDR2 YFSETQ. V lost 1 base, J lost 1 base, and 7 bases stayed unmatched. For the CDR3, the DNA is TGCGCCAGCAGCTTGTTAGGACTAGCGGACCTCCAAGAGACCCAGTACTTC. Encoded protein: CASSLLGLADLQETQYF.

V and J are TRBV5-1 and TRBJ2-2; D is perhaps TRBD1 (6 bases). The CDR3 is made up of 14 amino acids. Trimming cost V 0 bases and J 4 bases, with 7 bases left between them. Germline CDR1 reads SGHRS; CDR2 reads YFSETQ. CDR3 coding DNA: TGCGCCAGCAGCTTGGGGGGGCGCACCGGGGAGCTGTTTTTT. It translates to CASSLGGRTGELFF.

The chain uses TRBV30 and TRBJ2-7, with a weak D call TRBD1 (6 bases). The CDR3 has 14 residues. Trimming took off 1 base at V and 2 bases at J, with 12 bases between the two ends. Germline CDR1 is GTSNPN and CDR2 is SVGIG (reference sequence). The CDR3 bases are TGTGCCTGGAGTGAACCACAGGGCCCCTACGAGCAGTACTTC. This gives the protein CAWSEPQGPYEQYF.

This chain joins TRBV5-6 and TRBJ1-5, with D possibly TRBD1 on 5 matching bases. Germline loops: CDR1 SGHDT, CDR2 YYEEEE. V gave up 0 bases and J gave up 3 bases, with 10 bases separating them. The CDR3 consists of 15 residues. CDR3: CASSLGSGYNQPQHF. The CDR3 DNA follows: TGTGCCAGCAGCTTGGGATCAGGGTACAATCAGCCCCAGCATTTT.

CDR3 in DNA: TGCGCCAGCAGCCAAGAGGAGGGGGAAAAACTGTTTTTT. Translation: CASSQEEGEKLFF. The chain combines TRBV4-3 with TRBJ1-4; the D gene is possibly TRBD1 (5 bases). Trimming stripped 0 bases from V and 8 bases from J, with 7 bases between. Germline lookup yields CDR1 LGHNA and CDR2 YSLEER. This CDR3 spans 13 amino acids.

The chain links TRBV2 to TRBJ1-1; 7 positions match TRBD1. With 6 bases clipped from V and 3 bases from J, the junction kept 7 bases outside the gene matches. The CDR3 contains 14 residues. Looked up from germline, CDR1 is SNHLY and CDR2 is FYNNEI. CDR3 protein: CASSIAGGYTEAFF. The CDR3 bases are TGTGCCAGCAGCATCGCAGGGGGATACACTGAAGCTTTCTTT.

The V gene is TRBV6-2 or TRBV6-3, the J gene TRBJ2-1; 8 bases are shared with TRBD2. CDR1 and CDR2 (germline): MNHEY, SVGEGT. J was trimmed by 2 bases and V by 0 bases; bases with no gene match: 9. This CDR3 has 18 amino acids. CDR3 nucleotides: TGTGCCAGCAGTTACTCGCTTCGGGGGGGCCCAACCTACAATGAGCAGTTCTTC. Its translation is CASSYSLRGGPTYNEQFF.

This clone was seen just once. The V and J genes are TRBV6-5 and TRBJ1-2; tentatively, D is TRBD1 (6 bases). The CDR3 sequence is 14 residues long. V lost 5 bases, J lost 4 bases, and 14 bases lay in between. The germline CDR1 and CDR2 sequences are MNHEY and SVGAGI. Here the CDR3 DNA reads TGTGCCAGCAGTACCCCTGGGGGCGGCTATGGCTACACCTTC. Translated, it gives CASSTPGGGYGYTF.

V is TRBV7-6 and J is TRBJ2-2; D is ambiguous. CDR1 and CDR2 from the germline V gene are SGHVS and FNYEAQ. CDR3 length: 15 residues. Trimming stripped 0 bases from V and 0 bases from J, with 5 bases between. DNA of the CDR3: TGTGCCAGCAGCTTAGCGGCGGCGAACACCGGGGAGCTGTTTTTT. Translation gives CASSLAAANTGELFF. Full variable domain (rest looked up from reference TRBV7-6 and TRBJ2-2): GAGVSQSPRYKVTKRGQDVALRCDPISGHVSLYWYRQALGQGPEFLTYFNYEAQQDKSGLPNDRFSAERPEGSISTLTIQRTEQRDSAMYRCASSLAAANTGELFFGEGSRLTVL.

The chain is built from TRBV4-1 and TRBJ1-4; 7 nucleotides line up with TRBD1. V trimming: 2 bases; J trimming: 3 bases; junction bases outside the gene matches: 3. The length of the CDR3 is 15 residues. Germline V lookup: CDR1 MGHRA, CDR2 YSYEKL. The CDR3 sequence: CASSQQGQSNEKLFF. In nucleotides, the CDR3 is TGCGCCAGCAGCCAACAGGGACAGTCTAATGAAAAACTGTTTTTT.

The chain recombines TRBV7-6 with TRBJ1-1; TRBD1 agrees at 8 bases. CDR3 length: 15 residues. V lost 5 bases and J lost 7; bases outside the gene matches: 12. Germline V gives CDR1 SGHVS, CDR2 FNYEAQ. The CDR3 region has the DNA TGTGCCAGCAGCACCTTCAGGGGGCGGGTTGATGAAGCTTTCTTT. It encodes CASSTFRGRVDEAFF.

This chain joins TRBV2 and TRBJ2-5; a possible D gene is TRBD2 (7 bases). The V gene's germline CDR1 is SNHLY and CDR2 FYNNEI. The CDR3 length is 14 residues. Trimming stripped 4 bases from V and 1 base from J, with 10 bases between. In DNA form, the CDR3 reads TGTGCCAGCAGTGGGGGGGGCGCCCAAGAGACCCAGTACTTC. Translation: CASSGGGAQETQYF.

CDR3 bases: TGCAGTGCTAGTAGCGGGGCTCTCTTCCACTCCTACAATGAGCAGTTCTTC. It is translated as CSASSGALFHSYNEQFF. V and J are TRBV20-1 and TRBJ2-1; 8 bases align to TRBD2. Trimming at V came to 3 bases and at J to 0 bases, leaving 10 bases not matched to a gene. The CDR3 covers 17 residues. CDR1 DFQATT and CDR2 SNEGSKA come from the germline V gene (reference sequence).

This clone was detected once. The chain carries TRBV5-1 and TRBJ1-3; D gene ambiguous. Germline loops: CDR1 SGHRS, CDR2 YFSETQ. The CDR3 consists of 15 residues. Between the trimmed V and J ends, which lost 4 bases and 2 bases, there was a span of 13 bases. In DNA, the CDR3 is TGCGCCAGCAGCCCTATCCACCAGGCTGGAAACACCATATATTTT. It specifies CASSPIHQAGNTIYF.

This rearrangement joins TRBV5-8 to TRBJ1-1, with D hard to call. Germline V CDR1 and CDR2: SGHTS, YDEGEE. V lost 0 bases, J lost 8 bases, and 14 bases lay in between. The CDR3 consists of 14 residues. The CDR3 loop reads CASSLVVGLWEAFF. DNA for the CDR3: TGTGCCAGCAGCTTGGTTGTGGGCCTTTGGGAAGCTTTCTTT.

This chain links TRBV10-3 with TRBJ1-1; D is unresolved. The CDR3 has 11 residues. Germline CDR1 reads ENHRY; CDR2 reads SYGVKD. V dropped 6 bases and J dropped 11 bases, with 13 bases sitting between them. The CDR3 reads CAISARDEAFF. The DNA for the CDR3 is TGTGCCATCAGCGCCCGCGATGAGGCTTTCTTT.

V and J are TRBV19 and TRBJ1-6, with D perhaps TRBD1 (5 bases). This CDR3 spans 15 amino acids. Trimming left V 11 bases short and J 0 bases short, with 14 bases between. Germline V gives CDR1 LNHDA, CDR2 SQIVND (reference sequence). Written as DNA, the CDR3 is TGTGCCGCTAGGGAGGGGAGCTCCTATAATTCACCCCTCCACTTT. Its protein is CAAREGSSYNSPLHF.

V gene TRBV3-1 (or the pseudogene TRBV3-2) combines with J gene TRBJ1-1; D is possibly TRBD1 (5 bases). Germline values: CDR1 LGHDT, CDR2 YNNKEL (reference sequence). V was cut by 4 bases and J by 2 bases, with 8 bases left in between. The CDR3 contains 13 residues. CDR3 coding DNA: TGTGCCAGCAGCCGAGACAGTAACACTGAAGCTTTCTTT. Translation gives CASSRDSNTEAFF.

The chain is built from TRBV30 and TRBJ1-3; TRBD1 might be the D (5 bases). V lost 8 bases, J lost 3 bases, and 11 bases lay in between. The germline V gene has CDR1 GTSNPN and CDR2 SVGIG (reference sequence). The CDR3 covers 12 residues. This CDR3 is CAASRGGNTIYF. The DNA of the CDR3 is TGTGCCGCTTCAAGGGGTGGAAACACCATATATTTT. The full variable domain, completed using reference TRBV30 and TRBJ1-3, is SQTIHQWPATLVQPVGSPLSLECTVEGTSNPNLYWYRQAAGRGLQLLFYSVGIGQISSEVPQNLSASRPQDRQFILSSKKLLLSDSGFYLCAASRGGNTIYFGEGSWLTVV.